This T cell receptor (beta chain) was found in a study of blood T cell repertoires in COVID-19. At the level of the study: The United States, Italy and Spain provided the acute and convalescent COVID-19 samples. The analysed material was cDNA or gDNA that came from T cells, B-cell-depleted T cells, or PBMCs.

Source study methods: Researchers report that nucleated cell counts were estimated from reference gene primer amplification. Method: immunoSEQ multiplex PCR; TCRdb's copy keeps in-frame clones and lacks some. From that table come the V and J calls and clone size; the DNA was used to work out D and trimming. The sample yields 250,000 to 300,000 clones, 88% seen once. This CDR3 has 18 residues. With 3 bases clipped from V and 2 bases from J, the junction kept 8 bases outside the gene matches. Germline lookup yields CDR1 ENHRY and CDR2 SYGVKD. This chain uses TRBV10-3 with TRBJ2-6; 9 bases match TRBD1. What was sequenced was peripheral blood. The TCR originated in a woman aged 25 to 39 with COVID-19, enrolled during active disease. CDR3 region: CAISDGTGGAPGANVLTF. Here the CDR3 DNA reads TGTGCCATCAGTGACGGAACAGGGGGCGCGCCTGGGGCCAACGTCCTGACTTTC.